This is a list of T cell receptor beta chains from one sample in a study of early T cells in non-severe SARS-CoV-2 infection. MiXCR was run by TCRdb on the 5' RACE reads, yielding one entry per CDR3 protein. The sample has around 47,000 distinct CDR3 sequences; more than 9.5% are singletons. The sequencing input was whole blood. Receptors were obtained from an adult who was a healthcare worker with PCR-confirmed SARS-CoV-2 infection or an uninfected control (not recorded which). Both conserved end residues are part of each CDR3. Fields, in order: D gene, clone size, J gene, V gene, CDR3 protein, CDR3 DNA. A D gene is named only where the DNA matches it firmly. Size is omitted from some rows. Given values are once, few, many or a class for expanded clones.

D gene: -
clone size: few
J gene: TRBJ2-1
V gene: TRBV7-6
CDR3 protein: CASSGQAGSSYNEQFF
CDR3 DNA: TGTGCCAGCAGCGGACAGGCGGGGAGCTCCTACAATGAGCAGTTCTTC

D gene: TRBD1
clone size: many
J gene: TRBJ2-7
V gene: TRBV27
CDR3 protein: CASSSRTTGPSSYEQYF
CDR3 DNA: TGTGCCAGCAGTTCACGCACGACAGGGCCTAGCTCCTACGAGCAGTACTTC

D gene: -
clone size: many
J gene: TRBJ2-7
V gene: TRBV5-4
CDR3 protein: CASSSPGYYEQYF
CDR3 DNA: TGTGCCAGCAGCTCGCCCGGGTACTACGAGCAGTACTTC

D gene: TRBD2
clone size: -
J gene: TRBJ2-3
V gene: TRBV5-1
CDR3 protein: CASSLEDGTSGRKDTQYF
CDR3 DNA: TGCGCCAGCAGCCTAGAAGACGGGACTAGCGGGAGAAAAGATACGCAGTATTTT

D gene: -
clone size: -
J gene: TRBJ1-1
V gene: TRBV4-1
CDR3 protein: CASSDVRQAFF
CDR3 DNA: TGCGCCAGCAGTGATGTCAGGCAAGCTTTCTTT

D gene: TRBD2
clone size: many
J gene: TRBJ2-3
V gene: TRBV30
CDR3 protein: CAWSGGTSLATQYF
CDR3 DNA: TGTGCCTGGAGTGGCGGGACTAGTCTGGCTACGCAGTATTTT

D gene: TRBD1
clone size: -
J gene: TRBJ1-4
V gene: TRBV5-1
CDR3 protein: CASSSSTGNEKLFF
CDR3 DNA: TGCGCCAGCAGCTCTTCGACAGGGAATGAAAAACTGTTTTTT

D gene: -
clone size: few
J gene: TRBJ2-1
V gene: TRBV2
CDR3 protein: CASKNPNNEQFF
CDR3 DNA: TGTGCCAGTAAAAACCCAAACAATGAGCAGTTCTTC

D gene: -
clone size: few
J gene: TRBJ1-6
V gene: TRBV14
CDR3 protein: CASSQDQRYSPLHF
CDR3 DNA: TGTGCCAGCAGCCAAGATCAAAGATATTCACCCCTCCACTTT

D gene: -
clone size: -
J gene: TRBJ2-2
V gene: TRBV29-1
CDR3 protein: CSVGERELFF
CDR3 DNA: TGCAGCGTCGGGGAACGGGAGCTGTTTTTT

D gene: TRBD1
clone size: few
J gene: TRBJ2-1
V gene: TRBV3-1
CDR3 protein: CASSQRQGVYNEQFF
CDR3 DNA: TGTGCCAGCAGCCAAAGACAGGGGGTTTACAATGAGCAGTTCTTC

D gene: -
clone size: -
J gene: TRBJ1-4
V gene: TRBV4-3
CDR3 protein: CASSQQRNEKLFF
CDR3 DNA: TGCGCCAGCAGCCAGCAGCGTAATGAAAAACTGTTTTTT

D gene: -
clone size: many
J gene: TRBJ1-4
V gene: TRBV20-1
CDR3 protein: CSASRHGGRGEKLFF
CDR3 DNA: TGCAGTGCTAGCCGGCATGGGGGGAGAGGCGAAAAACTGTTTTTT

D gene: -
clone size: -
J gene: TRBJ2-7
V gene: TRBV6-5
CDR3 protein: CASSYSGSISYEQYF
CDR3 DNA: TGTGCCAGCAGTTACTCAGGGTCCATCTCCTACGAGCAGTACTTC

D gene: -
clone size: many
J gene: TRBJ1-4
V gene: TRBV2
CDR3 protein: CASSEEVGQDRLFF
CDR3 DNA: TGTGCCAGCAGTGAAGAGGTGGGGCAGGATAGACTGTTTTTT

D gene: -
clone size: few
J gene: TRBJ2-3
V gene: TRBV2
CDR3 protein: CASSVGPGTDTQYF
CDR3 DNA: TGTGCCAGCAGTGTGGGCCCCGGGACAGATACGCAGTATTTT

D gene: -
clone size: many
J gene: TRBJ2-7
V gene: TRBV6-6
CDR3 protein: CATSPRTYEQYF
CDR3 DNA: TGTGCCACCTCACCGCGTACCTACGAGCAGTACTTC

D gene: TRBD2
clone size: many
J gene: TRBJ2-3
V gene: TRBV10-2
CDR3 protein: CASRDSGGSDTQYF
CDR3 DNA: TGCGCCAGCAGGGATAGCGGGGGGTCGGATACGCAGTATTTT

D gene: TRBD1
clone size: -
J gene: TRBJ2-7
V gene: TRBV4-3
CDR3 protein: CASSVGTGVYEQYF
CDR3 DNA: TGCGCCAGCAGCGTGGGGACAGGGGTTTACGAGCAGTACTTC

D gene: -
clone size: many
J gene: TRBJ2-3
V gene: TRBV6-2/TRBV6-3
CDR3 protein: CASSYSGGGADTQYF
CDR3 DNA: TGTGCCAGCAGTTACTCCGGGGGAGGCGCAGATACGCAGTATTTT

D gene: TRBD2
clone size: many
J gene: TRBJ2-1
V gene: TRBV11-2
CDR3 protein: CASSPWSGRSYNEQFF
CDR3 DNA: TGTGCCAGCAGCCCATGGAGCGGGAGAAGTTACAATGAGCAGTTCTTC

D gene: TRBD2
clone size: -
J gene: TRBJ2-7
V gene: TRBV5-4
CDR3 protein: CASSLEASGPYEQYF
CDR3 DNA: TGTGCCAGCAGCTTGGAGGCTAGCGGCCCCTACGAGCAGTACTTC

D gene: TRBD2
clone size: many
J gene: TRBJ2-7
V gene: TRBV4-2
CDR3 protein: CASSHTTSGGASSYEQYF
CDR3 DNA: TGTGCCAGCAGCCATACCACTAGCGGGGGGGCTAGCTCCTACGAGCAGTACTTC

D gene: TRBD2
clone size: -
J gene: TRBJ2-1
V gene: TRBV19
CDR3 protein: CASSGRLNDEQFF
CDR3 DNA: TGTGCCAGTAGCGGGAGGTTAAACGATGAGCAGTTCTTC

D gene: -
clone size: -
J gene: TRBJ2-7
V gene: TRBV28
CDR3 protein: CASSSTRNEQYF
CDR3 DNA: TGTGCCAGCAGTTCTACTAGGAATGAGCAGTACTTC

D gene: TRBD1
clone size: many
J gene: TRBJ1-2
V gene: TRBV7-3
CDR3 protein: CASSSYLGGVYGYTF
CDR3 DNA: TGTGCCAGCAGCTCCTACTTAGGGGGCGTCTATGGCTACACCTTC

D gene: -
clone size: -
J gene: TRBJ1-2
V gene: TRBV7-9
CDR3 protein: CASTRQAGNYGYTF
CDR3 DNA: TGTGCCAGCACCAGACAGGCGGGTAACTATGGCTACACCTTC

D gene: -
clone size: -
J gene: TRBJ1-1
V gene: TRBV12-3/TRBV12-4
CDR3 protein: CASRRLENTEAFF
CDR3 DNA: TGTGCCAGCAGACGATTAGAAAACACTGAAGCTTTCTTT

D gene: TRBD1
clone size: -
J gene: TRBJ2-7
V gene: TRBV29-1
CDR3 protein: CSVGTGGIVYEQYF
CDR3 DNA: TGCAGCGTTGGGACAGGGGGCATTGTTTACGAGCAGTACTTC

D gene: -
clone size: few
J gene: TRBJ1-6
V gene: TRBV12-3/TRBV12-4
CDR3 protein: CASSFSGRARNSPLHF
CDR3 DNA: TGTGCCAGCAGTTTTTCTGGCCGGGCAAGGAATTCACCCCTCCACTTT

D gene: -
clone size: few
J gene: TRBJ1-1
V gene: TRBV7-8
CDR3 protein: CASSLGNMNTEAFF
CDR3 DNA: TGTGCCAGCAGCTTAGGGAATATGAACACTGAAGCTTTCTTT

D gene: -
clone size: few
J gene: TRBJ2-7
V gene: TRBV6-5
CDR3 protein: CASSYGRPESYEQYF
CDR3 DNA: TGTGCCAGCAGTTACGGCAGACCTGAATCCTACGAGCAGTACTTC

D gene: TRBD2
clone size: many
J gene: TRBJ2-5
V gene: TRBV7-9
CDR3 protein: CASSLATSGSQYF
CDR3 DNA: TGTGCCAGCAGCTTAGCGACTAGCGGGTCCCAGTACTTC

D gene: -
clone size: medium-sized
J gene: TRBJ2-5
V gene: TRBV4-1
CDR3 protein: CASSQNSGETQYF
CDR3 DNA: TGCGCCAGCAGCCAGAACAGCGGAGAGACCCAGTACTTC

D gene: -
clone size: -
J gene: TRBJ2-1
V gene: TRBV20-1
CDR3 protein: CSARDLRFRRDTNEQFF
CDR3 DNA: TGCAGTGCTAGAGACCTCAGATTTCGCAGGGACACGAATGAGCAGTTCTTC

D gene: -
clone size: few
J gene: TRBJ2-3
V gene: TRBV7-9
CDR3 protein: CASTEPARERDTQYF
CDR3 DNA: TGTGCCAGCACCGAGCCCGCTAGGGAGCGAGATACGCAGTATTTT

D gene: -
clone size: many
J gene: TRBJ2-3
V gene: TRBV7-8
CDR3 protein: CASSSRGTTDTQYF
CDR3 DNA: TGTGCCAGCAGCTCCCGGGGGACCACAGATACGCAGTATTTT

D gene: TRBD2
clone size: -
J gene: TRBJ2-5
V gene: TRBV11-2
CDR3 protein: CASSLGLASQETQYF
CDR3 DNA: TGTGCCAGCAGCTTAGGACTAGCCTCCCAAGAGACCCAGTACTTC

D gene: -
clone size: -
J gene: TRBJ2-7
V gene: TRBV28
CDR3 protein: CASSSSRYEQYF
CDR3 DNA: TGTGCCAGCAGCTCCTCCCGCTACGAGCAGTACTTC

D gene: -
clone size: many
J gene: TRBJ2-3
V gene: TRBV6-5
CDR3 protein: CASSPRQAPGTDTQYF
CDR3 DNA: TGTGCCAGCAGTCCTCGACAGGCCCCTGGCACAGATACGCAGTATTTT

D gene: -
clone size: few
J gene: TRBJ1-6
V gene: TRBV30
CDR3 protein: CAWSITGGRNSPLHF
CDR3 DNA: TGTGCCTGGAGTATTACCGGGGGCAGGAATTCACCCCTCCACTTT

D gene: -
clone size: -
J gene: TRBJ2-1
V gene: TRBV29-1
CDR3 protein: CSVGKISSYNEQFF
CDR3 DNA: TGCAGCGTTGGGAAGATTTCCTCCTACAATGAGCAGTTCTTC

D gene: -
clone size: many
J gene: TRBJ2-5
V gene: TRBV29-1
CDR3 protein: CSVPSRADQETQYF
CDR3 DNA: TGCAGCGTCCCCTCAAGGGCGGACCAAGAGACCCAGTACTTC

D gene: TRBD1
clone size: -
J gene: TRBJ2-6
V gene: TRBV7-2
CDR3 protein: CASSKTGGRTISGANVLTF
CDR3 DNA: TGTGCCAGCAGCAAGACAGGGGGCCGAACGATCTCTGGGGCCAACGTCCTGACTTTC

D gene: -
clone size: -
J gene: TRBJ1-2
V gene: TRBV6-6
CDR3 protein: CASSSEGGYTF
CDR3 DNA: TGTGCCAGCAGTTCAGAGGGAGGCTACACCTTC

D gene: TRBD1
clone size: many
J gene: TRBJ2-5
V gene: TRBV2
CDR3 protein: CASFRDREETQYF
CDR3 DNA: TGTGCCAGCTTTAGGGACAGGGAAGAGACCCAGTACTTC

D gene: -
clone size: many
J gene: TRBJ1-1
V gene: TRBV7-9
CDR3 protein: CASTRGTLSEAFF
CDR3 DNA: TGTGCCAGCACCCGAGGGACATTATCTGAAGCTTTCTTT

D gene: -
clone size: many
J gene: TRBJ1-1
V gene: TRBV5-1
CDR3 protein: CASRPDISNTEAFF
CDR3 DNA: TGCGCCAGCAGGCCGGACATTAGCAACACTGAAGCTTTCTTT